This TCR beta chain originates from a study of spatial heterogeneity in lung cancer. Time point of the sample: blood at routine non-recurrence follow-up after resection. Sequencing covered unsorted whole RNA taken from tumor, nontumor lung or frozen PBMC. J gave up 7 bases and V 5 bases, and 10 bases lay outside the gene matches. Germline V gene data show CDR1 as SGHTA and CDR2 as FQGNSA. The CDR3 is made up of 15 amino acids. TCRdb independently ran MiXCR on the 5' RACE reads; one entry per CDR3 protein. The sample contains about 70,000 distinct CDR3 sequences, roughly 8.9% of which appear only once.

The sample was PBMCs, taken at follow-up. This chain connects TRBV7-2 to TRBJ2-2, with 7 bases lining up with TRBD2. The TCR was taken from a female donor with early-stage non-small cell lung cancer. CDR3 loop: CASSKAGPHNGELFF. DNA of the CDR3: TGTGCCAGCAGCAAAGCGGGACCACACAACGGGGAGCTGTTTTTT.